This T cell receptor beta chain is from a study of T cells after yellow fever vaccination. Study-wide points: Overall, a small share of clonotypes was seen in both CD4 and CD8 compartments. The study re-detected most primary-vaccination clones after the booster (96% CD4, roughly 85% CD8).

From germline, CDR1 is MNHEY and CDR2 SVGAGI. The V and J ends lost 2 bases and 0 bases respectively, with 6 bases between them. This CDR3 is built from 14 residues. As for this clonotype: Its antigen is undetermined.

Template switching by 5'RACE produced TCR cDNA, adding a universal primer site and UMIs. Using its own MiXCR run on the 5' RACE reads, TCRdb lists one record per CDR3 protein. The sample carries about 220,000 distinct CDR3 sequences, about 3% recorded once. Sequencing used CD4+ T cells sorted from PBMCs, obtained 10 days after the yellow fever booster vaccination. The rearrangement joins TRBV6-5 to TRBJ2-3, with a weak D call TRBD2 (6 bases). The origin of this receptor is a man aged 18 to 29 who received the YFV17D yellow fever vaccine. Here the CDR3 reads CASSYRGSTDTQYF. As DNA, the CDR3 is TGTGCCAGCAGTTACCGGGGGAGCACAGATACGCAGTATTTT.